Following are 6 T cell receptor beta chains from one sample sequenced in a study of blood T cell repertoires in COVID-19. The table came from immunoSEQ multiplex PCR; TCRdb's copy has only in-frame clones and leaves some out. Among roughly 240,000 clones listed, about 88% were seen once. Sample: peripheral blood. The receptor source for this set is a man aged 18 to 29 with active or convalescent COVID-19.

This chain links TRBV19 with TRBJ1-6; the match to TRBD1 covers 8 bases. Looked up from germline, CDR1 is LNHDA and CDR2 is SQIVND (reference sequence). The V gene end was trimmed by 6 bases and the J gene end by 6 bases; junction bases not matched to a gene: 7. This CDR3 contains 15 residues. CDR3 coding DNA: TGTGCCAGTAGACCCCTAGACAGGGGTAATTCACCCCTCCACTTT. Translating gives CASRPLDRGNSPLHF.

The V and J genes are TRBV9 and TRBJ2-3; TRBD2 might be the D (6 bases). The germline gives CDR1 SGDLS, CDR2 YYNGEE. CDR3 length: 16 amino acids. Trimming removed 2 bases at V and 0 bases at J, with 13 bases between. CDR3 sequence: CASSVSTGESTDTQYF. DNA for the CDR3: TGTGCCAGCAGCGTTAGCACGGGAGAGAGCACAGATACGCAGTATTTT.

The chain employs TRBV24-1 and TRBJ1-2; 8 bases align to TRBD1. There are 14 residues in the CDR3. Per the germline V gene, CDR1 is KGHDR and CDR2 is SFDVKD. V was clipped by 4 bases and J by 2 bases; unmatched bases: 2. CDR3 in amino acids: CATSDWDRNYGYTF. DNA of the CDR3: TGTGCCACCAGTGACTGGGACAGGAACTATGGCTACACCTTC.

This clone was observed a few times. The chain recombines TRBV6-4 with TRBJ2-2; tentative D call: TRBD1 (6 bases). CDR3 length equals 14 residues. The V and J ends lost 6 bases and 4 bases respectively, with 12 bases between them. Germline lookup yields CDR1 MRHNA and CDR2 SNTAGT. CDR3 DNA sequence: TGTGCCAGCAGGCCTGGGGGCGGCACCGGGGAGCTGTTTTTT. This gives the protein CASRPGGGTGELFF.

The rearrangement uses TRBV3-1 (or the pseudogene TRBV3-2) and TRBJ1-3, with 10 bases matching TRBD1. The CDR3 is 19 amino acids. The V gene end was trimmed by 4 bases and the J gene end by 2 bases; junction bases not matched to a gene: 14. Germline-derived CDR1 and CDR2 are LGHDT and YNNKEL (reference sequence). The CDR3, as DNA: TGTGCCAGCAGCCCGTGTGGTTCTGGGACAGGGGAAACTGGAAACACCATATATTTT. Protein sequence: CASSPCGSGTGETGNTIYF.

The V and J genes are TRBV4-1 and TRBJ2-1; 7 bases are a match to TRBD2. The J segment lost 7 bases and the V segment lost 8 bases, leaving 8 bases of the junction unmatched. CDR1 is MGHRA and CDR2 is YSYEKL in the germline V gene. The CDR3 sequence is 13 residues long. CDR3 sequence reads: CASGGGNRNEQFF. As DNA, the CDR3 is TGCGCCAGCGGGGGGGGGAATAGGAATGAGCAGTTCTTC.